Shown below are 23 T cell receptor beta chains from a single sample sequenced in a study of STAT5B mutations in CD4+ large granular lymphocyte leukemia (dated 2022 in TCRdb). Receptors were amplified or captured by the immunoSEQ multiplex PCR assay. In its TCRdb copy, this immuneACCESS table keeps in-frame sequences only and misses some clones. Where compared with another copy, unresolved V genes explain less than half of these, and the others have no known cause. Present in this sample are just over 40,000 clones, 75% to 85% of which were seen just once. The ten largest make up about 3.8% of the sample. The sample consisted of CD4+ T cells from blood buffy coats. The receptors originated from a human donor in good health.

V usage is TRBV18 and J usage is TRBJ2-3; the match to TRBD2 covers 8 bases. J gave up 3 bases and V 2 bases, and 1 base lay outside the gene matches. Looked up from germline, CDR1 is KGHSH and CDR2 is LQKENI. This CDR3 is built from 14 residues. Here the CDR3 reads CASSPAGGTDTQYF. The CDR3, as DNA: TGTGCCAGCTCACCAGCGGGGGGAACAGATACGCAGTATTTT.

This clone has more than one count but fewer than ten. The chain carries TRBV5-1 and TRBJ1-2; tentative D call: TRBD1 (6 bases). The germline CDR1 and CDR2 sequences are SGHRS and YFSETQ. The V and J ends lost 2 bases and 1 base respectively, with 9 bases between them. The length of the CDR3 is 14 residues. Here the CDR3 reads CASSLGGYNYGYTF. CDR3 DNA sequence: TGCGCCAGCAGCTTAGGGGGATATAACTATGGCTACACCTTC.

The genes are TRBV11-3 and TRBJ2-1; 15 nucleotides align to TRBD2. CDR3 length: 17 residues. J was trimmed by 8 bases and V by 2 bases; bases with no gene match: 7. Germline CDR1 is SGHNT and CDR2 is YENEEA. The CDR3: CASSLSGLAGGGDEQFF. DNA of the CDR3: TGTGCCAGCAGCTTATCGGGACTAGCGGGAGGAGGGGATGAGCAGTTCTTC.

This clone was seen a few times. The J gene is TRBJ1-6, the V gene TRBV6-4; D is ambiguous. Germline V lookup: CDR1 MRHNA, CDR2 SNTAGT. The CDR3 covers 17 residues. The V end lost 0 bases, the J end lost 7 bases, and 16 bases lay between the germline ends. CDR3: CASSDSRFMRANSPLHF. The DNA for the CDR3 is TGTGCCAGCAGTGACTCGAGGTTTATGAGGGCGAATTCACCCCTCCACTTT.

V and J are TRBV5-1 and TRBJ2-2, with 15 bases aligning to TRBD2. Germline-derived CDR1 and CDR2 are SGHRS and YFSETQ. Trimming took 4 bases from V and 6 from J; bases not matched to a gene: 4. CDR3 size: 16 residues. CDR3 residues: CASSARTSGGAGELFF. The CDR3, as DNA: TGCGCCAGCAGCGCAAGGACTAGCGGGGGGGCCGGGGAGCTGTTTTTT.

The CDR3 is CASSKLAGGYNEQFF. The CDR3 DNA is TGTGCCAGCAGTAAACTAGCGGGAGGGTACAATGAGCAGTTCTTC. The V gene is TRBV6-6, the J gene TRBJ2-1; the match to TRBD2 covers 13 bases. Germline values: CDR1 MNHNY, CDR2 SVGAGI (reference sequence). With V trimmed by 5 bases and J by 4 bases, 2 bases remained unmatched. There are 15 residues in the CDR3.

On this clone: One junction end disagrees with the germline gene, perhaps due to a read error. J is TRBJ2-2 and V is TRBV7-2, with a weak D call TRBD2 (5 bases). Looked up from germline, CDR1 is SGHTA and CDR2 is FQGNSA. The CDR3 runs to 15 residues. The CDR3 protein is CALNEGPGNAGELFF. DNA for the CDR3: TGTGCCCTTAATGAGGGCCCGGGGAACGCCGGGGAGCTGTTTTTT.

The chain recombines TRBV30 with TRBJ1-5; 8 positions agree with TRBD1. CDR1 and CDR2 (germline): GTSNPN, SVGIG (reference sequence). The length of the CDR3 is 15 residues. With V trimmed by 3 bases and J by 5 bases, 9 bases remained unmatched. The CDR3 nucleotides are TGTGCCTGGAGAGGGGGGGACAGGAGGGATCAGCCCCAGCATTTT. Translated, it gives CAWRGGDRRDQPQHF.

This sequence joins TRBV30 and TRBJ2-1, with 7 bases identical to TRBD2. V gave up 2 bases and J gave up 4 bases; unmatched junction bases: 8. Germline CDR1 GTSNPN, CDR2 SVGIG (reference sequence). The CDR3 extends over 15 amino acids. DNA of the CDR3: TGTGCCTGGAGTATGGGGGGAGGGGTTTACAATGAGCAGTTCTTC. Protein: CAWSMGGGVYNEQFF.

V is TRBV9 and J is TRBJ2-7; 12 bases map to TRBD2. The trim removed 3 bases at V and 10 bases at J, leaving 5 bases unmatched. The CDR3 totals 13 residues. Germline-derived CDR1 and CDR2 are SGDLS and YYNGEE. CDR3: CASSGSSGRAQYF. The DNA for the CDR3 is TGTGCCAGCAGCGGTTCTAGCGGGAGGGCTCAGTACTTC.

CDR3: CASSHGGGFGQPQHF. Written as DNA, the CDR3 is TGCGCCAGCAGCCACGGAGGGGGGTTCGGTCAGCCCCAGCATTTT. The chain carries TRBV4-1 and TRBJ1-5, with a possible D match to TRBD1 (6 bases). The CDR3 covers 15 residues. V gave up 3 bases and J gave up 6 bases, with 15 bases separating them. Germline V gene lookup returns CDR1 MGHRA and CDR2 YSYEKL.

The chain has TRBV7-8 and TRBJ1-2; TRBD1 aligns across 8 bases. CDR1 and CDR2 from the germline V gene are SGHVS and FQNEAQ. CDR3 length: 15 residues. V gave up 5 bases and J gave up 4 bases; unmatched junction bases: 9. CDR3 bases: TGTGCCAGCAGCCCTACAGGGGGAACGTTCTATGGCTACACCTTC. This codes for CASSPTGGTFYGYTF.

This clone appeared a single time. The chain couples TRBV27 to TRBJ2-7; D not resolved. The CDR3 is made up of 13 amino acids. V was trimmed by 9 bases and J by 3 bases, leaving 15 bases between them. The germline V gene encodes CDR1 MNHEY and CDR2 SMNVEV (reference sequence). CDR3 region: CARTSVRFYEQYF. The DNA for the CDR3 is TGTGCCAGGACTTCGGTCCGCTTCTACGAGCAGTACTTC.

This clone was observed a few times. CDR3 sequence reads: CASSLEGATEAFF. The CDR3 DNA reads TGTGCCAGCAGCCTAGAGGGGGCCACTGAAGCTTTCTTT. The J gene is TRBJ1-1, the V gene TRBV2; 7 bases align to TRBD1. From germline, CDR1 is SNHLY and CDR2 FYNNEI. The CDR3 extends over 13 amino acids. V lost 6 bases to trimming and J lost 4 bases; unmatched junction nucleotides: 5.

This clone occurred once. The chain joins TRBV19 to TRBJ1-2; TRBD1 matches 9 bases. Per germline, CDR1 LNHDA and CDR2 SQIVND (reference sequence). Trimming at V came to 3 bases and at J to 8 bases, leaving 7 bases not matched to a gene. The CDR3 consists of 14 residues. CDR3 DNA: TGTGCCAGTAGTATCCCGGGACAGGGTTCCGGCTACACCTTC. The encoded protein is CASSIPGQGSGYTF.

The chain has TRBV19 and TRBJ1-5; D ambiguous. This CDR3 comprises 13 residues. Trimming shortened V by 2 bases and J by 0 bases, and 2 bases separated the two germline ends. Looked up from germline, CDR1 is LNHDA and CDR2 is SQIVND (reference sequence). CDR3 amino acids: CASSISSNQPQHF. The CDR3 bases are TGTGCCAGTAGTATAAGTAGCAATCAGCCCCAGCATTTT.

This clone was observed a single time. The chain uses TRBV9 and TRBJ2-2; D gene uncertain. From germline, CDR1 is SGDLS and CDR2 YYNGEE. V lost 0 bases to trimming and J lost 3 bases, with 9 bases between them. The CDR3 is 15 residues long. DNA of the CDR3: TGTGCCAGCAGCGTAGACCTTCGTGACACCGGGGAGCTGTTTTTT. The encoded protein is CASSVDLRDTGELFF.

The chain combines TRBV13 with TRBJ2-2; TRBD2 matches at 10 bases. V shed 2 bases and J 4 bases; nucleotides not matched to a gene: 7. Germline V gives CDR1 PRHDT, CDR2 FYEKMQ (reference sequence). CDR3 length: 17 amino acids. CDR3 loop: CASSLLGLAERTGELFF. In nucleotides, the CDR3 is TGTGCCAGCAGCTTACTCGGACTAGCGGAGCGCACCGGGGAGCTGTTTTTT.

The chain couples TRBV29-1 to TRBJ2-7; 7 positions match TRBD1. The CDR3 covers 12 residues. Per the germline V gene, CDR1 is SQVTM and CDR2 is ANQGSEA. J lost 3 bases, V lost 3 bases, and 2 bases had no gene match. DNA for the CDR3: TGCAGCGTTGATTCAGGGGGCTACGAGCAGTACTTC. Its translation is CSVDSGGYEQYF.

This sequence joins TRBV6-5 and TRBJ2-7, with TRBD2 identical over 10 bases. The CDR3 spans 14 residues. With 6 bases clipped from V and 2 bases from J, the junction kept 4 bases outside the gene matches. Germline CDR1 reads MNHEY; CDR2 reads SVGAGI. CDR3 nucleotides: TGTGCCAGCAGGGGGGGACTAGCGCCCTACGAGCAGTACTTC. Amino acid sequence: CASRGGLAPYEQYF.

The chain employs TRBV14 and TRBJ2-7; D assignment may be TRBD1 or TRBD2 (5 bases each). V gave up 1 base and J gave up 6 bases, with 10 bases separating them. The germline gives CDR1 SGHDN, CDR2 FVKESK. The CDR3 has 13 residues. CDR3 bases: TGTGCCAGCAGCCAAGGAGGGGTGGGCGAGCAGTACTTC. This translates into CASSQGGVGEQYF.

In this sample, this clone turned up a few times. V is TRBV19 and J is TRBJ2-7; D unresolved. Germline V gives CDR1 LNHDA, CDR2 SQIVND (reference sequence). The CDR3 covers 12 residues. V dropped 4 bases and J dropped 6 bases, with 10 bases sitting between them. CDR3 sequence (DNA): TGTGCCAGTAGTACCACCAAGGGCGAGCAGTACTTC. This gives the protein CASSTTKGEQYF.

The chain links TRBV11-2 to TRBJ2-5, with D hard to call. V was cut by 1 base and J by 2 bases, with 5 bases left in between. This CDR3 has 13 amino acids. Germline CDR1 and CDR2: SGHAT and FQNNGV. The CDR3 DNA sequence: TGTGCCAGCAGCTTAGGGTCTCAAGAGACCCAGTACTTC. This translates into CASSLGSQETQYF.